The clone carrying this TCR beta chain was detected a few times. What it binds is not known. These data come from a study of cytotoxic CD8 clonotypes in ibrutinib-treated CLL. At the level of the study: Responses comprised some 24 partial and 2 complete; at median roughly 70 months, approximately 15 remained remitted and roughly 12 progressed.

Study results and limitations: Clonality correlated strongly with circulating CD8+ T cells and exceeded age-matched healthy donors at baseline. The public clonotypes identified were infrequent and showed contraction or stability on treatment.

The CDR3 covers 14 residues. Trimming cost V 10 bases and J 2 bases, with 17 bases left between them. Germline lookup yields CDR1 SGHTA and CDR2 FQGNSA. Sequencing was performed with immunoSEQ multiplex PCR; in TCRdb, only in-frame clones are kept and a portion is missing. Among approximately 130,000 clones listed, around 84% were seen once. The sequence was obtained from a human donor with chronic lymphocytic leukemia. V gene TRBV7-2 combines with J gene TRBJ1-2, with TRBD1 as a possible D gene (5 bases). Sequences were derived from PBMCs, sampled after 24 months of ibrutinib treatment. CDR3 region: CANSRQTPNYGYTF. The CDR3 DNA sequence: TGTGCCAACAGTCGACAGACTCCGAACTATGGCTACACCTTC.